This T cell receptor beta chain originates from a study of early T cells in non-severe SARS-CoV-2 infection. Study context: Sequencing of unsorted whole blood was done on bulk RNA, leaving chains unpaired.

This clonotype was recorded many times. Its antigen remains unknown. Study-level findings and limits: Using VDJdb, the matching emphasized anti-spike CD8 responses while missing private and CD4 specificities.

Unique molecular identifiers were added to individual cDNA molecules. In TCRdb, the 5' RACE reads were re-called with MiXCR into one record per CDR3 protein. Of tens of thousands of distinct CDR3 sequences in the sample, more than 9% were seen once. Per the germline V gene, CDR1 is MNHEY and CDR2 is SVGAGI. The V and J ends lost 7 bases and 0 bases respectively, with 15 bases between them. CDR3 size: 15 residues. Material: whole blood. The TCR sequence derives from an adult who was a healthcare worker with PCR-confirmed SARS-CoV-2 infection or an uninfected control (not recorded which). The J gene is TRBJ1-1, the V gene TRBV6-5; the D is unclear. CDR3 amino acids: CASTPTWTMNTEAFF. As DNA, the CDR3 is TGTGCCAGCACCCCGACGTGGACGATGAACACTGAAGCTTTCTTT.